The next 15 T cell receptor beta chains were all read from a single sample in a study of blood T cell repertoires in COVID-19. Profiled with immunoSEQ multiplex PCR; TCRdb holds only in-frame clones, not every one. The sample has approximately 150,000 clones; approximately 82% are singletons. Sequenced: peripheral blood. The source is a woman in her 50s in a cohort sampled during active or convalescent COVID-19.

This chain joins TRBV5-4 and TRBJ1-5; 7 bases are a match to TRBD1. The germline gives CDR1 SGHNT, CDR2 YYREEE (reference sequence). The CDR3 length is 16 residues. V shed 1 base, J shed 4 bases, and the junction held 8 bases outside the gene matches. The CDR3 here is CASSLSPGQVNQPQHF. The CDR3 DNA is TGTGCCAGCAGCTTGTCACCAGGACAGGTGAATCAGCCCCAGCATTTT.

CDR3 in amino acids: CASSQDLGQGYGYTF. In DNA form, the CDR3 reads TGTGCCAGCAGCCAAGATCTGGGGCAGGGGTATGGCTACACCTTC. The chain has TRBV3-1 (or the pseudogene TRBV3-2) and TRBJ1-2; weak D call: TRBD1 (6 bases). This CDR3 has 15 residues. V was shortened by 0 bases and J by 5 bases, with 13 bases between the two germline ends. Looked up from germline, CDR1 is LGHDT and CDR2 is YNNKEL (reference sequence).

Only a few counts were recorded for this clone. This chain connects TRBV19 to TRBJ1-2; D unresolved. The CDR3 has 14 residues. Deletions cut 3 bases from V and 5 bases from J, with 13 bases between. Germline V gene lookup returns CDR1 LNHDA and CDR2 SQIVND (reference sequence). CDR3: CASSIEGGLYGYTF. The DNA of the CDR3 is TGTGCCAGTAGTATCGAGGGAGGCCTGTATGGCTACACCTTC.

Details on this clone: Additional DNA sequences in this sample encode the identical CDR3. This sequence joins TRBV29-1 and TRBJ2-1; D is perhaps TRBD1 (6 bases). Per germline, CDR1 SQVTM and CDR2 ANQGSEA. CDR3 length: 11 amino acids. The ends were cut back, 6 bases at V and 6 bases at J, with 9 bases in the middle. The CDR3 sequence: CSVRDTNEQFF. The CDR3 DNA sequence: TGCAGCGTCCGGGACACCAATGAGCAGTTCTTC.

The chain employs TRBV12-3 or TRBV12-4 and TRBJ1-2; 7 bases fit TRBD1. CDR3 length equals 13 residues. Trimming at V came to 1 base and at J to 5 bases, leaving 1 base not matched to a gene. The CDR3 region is CASSLGGQYGYTF. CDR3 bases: TGTGCCAGCAGTTTAGGGGGACAGTATGGCTACACCTTC.

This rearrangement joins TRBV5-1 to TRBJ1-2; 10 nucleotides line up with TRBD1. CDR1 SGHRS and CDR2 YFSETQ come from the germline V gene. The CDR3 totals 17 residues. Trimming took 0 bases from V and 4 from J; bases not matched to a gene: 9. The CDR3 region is CASSLGRQGAAVYGYTF. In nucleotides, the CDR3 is TGCGCCAGCAGCTTGGGGCGACAGGGGGCGGCTGTCTATGGCTACACCTTC.

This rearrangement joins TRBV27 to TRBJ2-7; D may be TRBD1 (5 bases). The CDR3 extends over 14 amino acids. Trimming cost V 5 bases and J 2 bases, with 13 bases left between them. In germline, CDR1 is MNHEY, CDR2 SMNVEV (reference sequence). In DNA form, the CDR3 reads TGTGCCAGCAGTCATCGGACACAAACCTACGAGCAGTACTTC. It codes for CASSHRTQTYEQYF.

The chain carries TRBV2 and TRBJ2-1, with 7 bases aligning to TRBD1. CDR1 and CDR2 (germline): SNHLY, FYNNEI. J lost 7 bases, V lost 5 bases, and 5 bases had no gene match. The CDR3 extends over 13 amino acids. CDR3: CASSLRGRNEQFF. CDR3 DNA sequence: TGTGCCAGCAGTCTTAGGGGGCGTAATGAGCAGTTCTTC.

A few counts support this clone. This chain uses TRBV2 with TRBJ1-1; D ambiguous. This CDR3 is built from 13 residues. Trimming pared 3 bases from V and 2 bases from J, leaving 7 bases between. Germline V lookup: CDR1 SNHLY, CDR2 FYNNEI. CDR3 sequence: CASSDGRNTEAFF. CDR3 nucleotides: TGTGCCAGCAGTGATGGCCGAAACACTGAAGCTTTCTTT. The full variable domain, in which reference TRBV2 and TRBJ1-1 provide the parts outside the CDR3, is EPEVTQTPSHQVTQMGQEVILRCVPISNHLYFYWYRQILGQKVEFLVSFYNNEISEKSEIFDDQFSVERPDGSNFTLKIRSTKLEDSAMYFCASSDGRNTEAFFGQGTRLTVV.

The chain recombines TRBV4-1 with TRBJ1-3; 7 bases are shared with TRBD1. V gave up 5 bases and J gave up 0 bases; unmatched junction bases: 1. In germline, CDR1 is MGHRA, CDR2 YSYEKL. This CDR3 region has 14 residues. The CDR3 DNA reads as TGCGCCAGCAGCGGACAGGACTCTGGAAACACCATATATTTT. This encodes CASSGQDSGNTIYF.

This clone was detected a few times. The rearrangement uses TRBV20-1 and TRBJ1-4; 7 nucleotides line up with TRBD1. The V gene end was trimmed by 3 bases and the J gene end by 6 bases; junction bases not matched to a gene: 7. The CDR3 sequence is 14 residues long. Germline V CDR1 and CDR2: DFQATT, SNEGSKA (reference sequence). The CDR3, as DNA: TGCAGTGCTAGTCCCACAGGGGAAGATGAAAAACTGTTTTTT. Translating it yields CSASPTGEDEKLFF.

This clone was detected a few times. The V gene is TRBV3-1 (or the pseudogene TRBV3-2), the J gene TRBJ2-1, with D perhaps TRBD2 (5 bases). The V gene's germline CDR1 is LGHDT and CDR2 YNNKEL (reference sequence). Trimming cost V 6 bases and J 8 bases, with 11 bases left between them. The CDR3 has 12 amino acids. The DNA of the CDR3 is TGTGCCAGCAGTCCTAGCAGTTATGAGCAGTTCTTC. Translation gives CASSPSSYEQFF.

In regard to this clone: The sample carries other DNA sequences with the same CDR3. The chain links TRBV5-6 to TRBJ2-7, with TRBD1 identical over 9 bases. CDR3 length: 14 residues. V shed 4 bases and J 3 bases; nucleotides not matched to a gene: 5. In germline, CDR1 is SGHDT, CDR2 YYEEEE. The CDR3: CASSTGTGNYEQYF. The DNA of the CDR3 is TGTGCCAGCAGCACCGGGACAGGGAACTACGAGCAGTACTTC.

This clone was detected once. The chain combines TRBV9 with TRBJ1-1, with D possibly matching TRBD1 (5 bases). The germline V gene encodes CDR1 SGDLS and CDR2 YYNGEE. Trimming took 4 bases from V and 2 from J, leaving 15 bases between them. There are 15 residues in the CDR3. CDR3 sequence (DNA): TGTGCCAGCAGCCCCCGGACATTACGAAACACTGAAGCTTTCTTT. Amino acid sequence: CASSPRTLRNTEAFF.

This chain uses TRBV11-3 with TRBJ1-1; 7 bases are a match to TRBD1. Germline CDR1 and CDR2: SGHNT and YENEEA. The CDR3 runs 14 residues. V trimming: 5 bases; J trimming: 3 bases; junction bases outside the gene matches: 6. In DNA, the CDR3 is TGTGCCAGCAGCCGACAGGGCCTTGACACTGAAGCTTTCTTT. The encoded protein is CASSRQGLDTEAFF.